This T cell receptor (beta chain) was captured by sequencing in a study of T cells in Graves' hyperthyroidism and ophthalmopathy. Ten or more counts support this clonotype. The antigen remains unidentified. Study results and limitations: The model's output predicted ophthalmopathy at a median of about 5.9 months prior to onset. Ophthalmopathy was told apart from stable hyperthyroidism by a 13 V-J model. Peripheral blood also featured most of the thyroid clonotypes expanded above 0.001.

Exclusion of patients followed from uncontrolled infection, other autoimmune disease, pregnancy or lactation. Amplification of TCR beta CDR3 regions used RNA as the template. A first-round RT-PCR of the TCR CDR3 used the HTBI primer set. MiXCR, applied by TCRdb to the multiplex PCR reads, yields one record per CDR3 protein. The sample includes around 620,000 distinct CDR3 sequences, about 45% of them seen just once. V was clipped by 7 bases and J by 4 bases, with 19 bases between them. The CDR3 is 15 amino acids. CDR1 SNHLY and CDR2 FYNNEI come from the germline V gene. This receptor was obtained from an adult woman with Graves' disease, either hyperthyroidism or ophthalmopathy (not recorded which). Material for sequencing was peripheral blood or thyroid tissue (not recorded which). The genes are TRBV2 and TRBJ1-2; D not certain. CDR3 DNA sequence: TGTGCCAGCACGACCGACTCTCTTCAAAGCTATGGCTACACCTTC. This translates into CASTTDSLQSYGYTF.